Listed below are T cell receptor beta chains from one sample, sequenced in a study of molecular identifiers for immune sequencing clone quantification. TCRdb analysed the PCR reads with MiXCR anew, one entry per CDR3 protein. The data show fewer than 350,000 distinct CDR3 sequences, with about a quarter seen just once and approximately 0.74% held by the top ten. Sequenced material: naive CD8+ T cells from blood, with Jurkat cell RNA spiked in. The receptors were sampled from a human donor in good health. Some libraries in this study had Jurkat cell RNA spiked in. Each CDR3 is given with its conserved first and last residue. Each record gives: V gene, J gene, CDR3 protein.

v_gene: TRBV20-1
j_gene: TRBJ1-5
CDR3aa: CSARADRGNQPQHF

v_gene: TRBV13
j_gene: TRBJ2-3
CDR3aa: CASRGEAGTDTQYF

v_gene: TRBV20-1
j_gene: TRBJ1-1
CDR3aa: CSAREGVVAFF

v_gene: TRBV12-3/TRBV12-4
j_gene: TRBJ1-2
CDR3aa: CASSLSPDGTEDGYTF

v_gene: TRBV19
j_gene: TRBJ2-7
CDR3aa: CASSHPGQEKYEQYF

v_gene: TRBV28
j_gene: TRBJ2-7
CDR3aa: CASSSTGTGDYEQYF

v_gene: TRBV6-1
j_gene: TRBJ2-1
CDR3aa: CASSEIYNEQFF

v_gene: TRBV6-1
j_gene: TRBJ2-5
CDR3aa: CASRVLEIQEPPYF

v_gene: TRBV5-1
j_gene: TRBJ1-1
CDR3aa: CVSTLNTEAFF

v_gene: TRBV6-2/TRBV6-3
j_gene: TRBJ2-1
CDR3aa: CASSYVRLSNEQFF

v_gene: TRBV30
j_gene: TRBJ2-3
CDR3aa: CACNSPRGVDTQYF

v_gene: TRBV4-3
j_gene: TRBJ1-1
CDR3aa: CASSQEGPGMWTEAFF

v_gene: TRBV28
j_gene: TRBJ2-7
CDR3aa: CASSLPTGPNLLEQYF

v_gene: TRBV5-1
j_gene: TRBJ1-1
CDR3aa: CASSLAGQGSVGAFF

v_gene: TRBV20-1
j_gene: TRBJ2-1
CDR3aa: CSARPASASYNEQFF

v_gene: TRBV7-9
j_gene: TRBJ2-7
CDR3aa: CASSLAQGRSYEQYF

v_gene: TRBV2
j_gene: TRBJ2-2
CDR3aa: CATNSLSGGDTGELFF

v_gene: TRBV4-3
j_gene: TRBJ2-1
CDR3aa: CASSHRTGHNEQFF

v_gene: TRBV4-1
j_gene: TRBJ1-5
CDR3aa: CASSPGPGPEFNQPQHF

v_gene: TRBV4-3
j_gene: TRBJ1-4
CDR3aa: CASSQERGAGEKLFF

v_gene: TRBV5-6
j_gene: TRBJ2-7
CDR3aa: CVSSLTPARAEQYF

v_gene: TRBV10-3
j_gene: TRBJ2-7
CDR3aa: CAISEERGQGYEQYF

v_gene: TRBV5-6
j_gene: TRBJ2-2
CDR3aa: CASSSGGAGELFF

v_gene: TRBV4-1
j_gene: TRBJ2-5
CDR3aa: CASSQRGLSEETQYF

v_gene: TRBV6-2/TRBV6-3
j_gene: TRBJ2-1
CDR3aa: CASRPLAGGLGEQFF

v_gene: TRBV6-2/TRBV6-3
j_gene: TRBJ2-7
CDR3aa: CASSEWTPGYEQYF

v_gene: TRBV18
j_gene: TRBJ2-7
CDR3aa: CASGSGTGCEQYF

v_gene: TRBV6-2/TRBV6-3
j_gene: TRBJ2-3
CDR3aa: CASSYAGVTDTQYF

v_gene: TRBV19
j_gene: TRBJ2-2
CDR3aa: CASRTGTRGTGELFF

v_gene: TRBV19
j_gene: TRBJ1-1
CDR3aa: CASFRGTEAFF

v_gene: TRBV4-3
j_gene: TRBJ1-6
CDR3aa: CASSQFGTKDSPLHF

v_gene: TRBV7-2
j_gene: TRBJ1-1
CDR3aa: CASSFSRGRPGDGEAFF

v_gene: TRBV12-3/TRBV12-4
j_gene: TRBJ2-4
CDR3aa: CASSSVNIQYF

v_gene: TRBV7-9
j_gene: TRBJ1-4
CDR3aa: CASSLELQGGAGYEKLFF

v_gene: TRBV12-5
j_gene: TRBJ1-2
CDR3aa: CASGPGQAAYGYTF

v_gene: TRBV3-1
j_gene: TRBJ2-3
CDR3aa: CASSQDGGLATDTQYF

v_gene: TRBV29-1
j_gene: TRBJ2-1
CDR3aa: CSVYTSGRPNEQFF

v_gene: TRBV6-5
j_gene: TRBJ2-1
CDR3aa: CASSSGGANEQFF

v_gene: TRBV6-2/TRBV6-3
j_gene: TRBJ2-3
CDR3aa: CASSNPDAQYF

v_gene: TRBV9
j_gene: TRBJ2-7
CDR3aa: CVSSPWDRGNYEQYF

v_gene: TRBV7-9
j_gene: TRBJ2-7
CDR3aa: CASSFLLDEQYF

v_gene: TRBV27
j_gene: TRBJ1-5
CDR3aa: CASSLSAYSNQPQHF

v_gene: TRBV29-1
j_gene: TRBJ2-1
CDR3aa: CSVETGLGTIRVPYNEQFF

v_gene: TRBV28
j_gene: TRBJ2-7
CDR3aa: CASSDRATSYEQYF

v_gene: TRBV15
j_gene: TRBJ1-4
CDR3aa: CATSSRADGEKLFF